The sequence of this T cell receptor (beta chain) was determined in a study of Ad26.COV2.S vaccination and SARS-CoV-2 variants. Documented treatment: 15 to 20 received Ad26.COV2.S at low or high dose, single or two shots; about 5 received placebo; per-sample allocation not given. Specimen acquisition occurred on day 63 following the initial vaccine or placebo injection. Trimming left V 0 bases short and J 0 bases short, with 13 bases between. Per germline, CDR1 SGHRS and CDR2 YFSETQ. The CDR3 extends over 17 amino acids. This clone has only a few counts. Profiling relied on immunoSEQ multiplex PCR, and the TCRdb table lists in-frame clones only, not all of them. The table shows 400,000 to 450,000 clones, with about 93% occurring only once.

The material sequenced was peripheral blood, taken in a trial of Ad26.COV2.S vaccine versus placebo. The TCR comes from a person between 18 and 59 years old who received the Ad26.COV2.S COVID-19 vaccine or a placebo. V is TRBV5-1 and J is TRBJ2-1; perhaps TRBD2 as D (6 bases). The CDR3 reads CASSLDAGLSSYNEQFF. The CDR3, as DNA: TGCGCCAGCAGCTTGGACGCGGGACTGAGCTCCTACAATGAGCAGTTCTTC.